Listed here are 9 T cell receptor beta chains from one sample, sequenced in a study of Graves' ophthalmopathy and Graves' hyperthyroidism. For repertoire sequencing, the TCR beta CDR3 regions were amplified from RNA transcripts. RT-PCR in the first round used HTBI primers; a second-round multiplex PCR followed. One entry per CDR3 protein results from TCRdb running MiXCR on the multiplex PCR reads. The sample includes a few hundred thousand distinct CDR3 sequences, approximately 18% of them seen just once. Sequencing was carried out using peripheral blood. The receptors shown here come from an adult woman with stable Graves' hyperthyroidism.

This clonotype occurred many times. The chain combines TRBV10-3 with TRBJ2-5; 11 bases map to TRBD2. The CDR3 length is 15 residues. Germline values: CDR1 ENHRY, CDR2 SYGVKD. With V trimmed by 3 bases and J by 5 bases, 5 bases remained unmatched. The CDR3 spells CAISESSGRVETQYF. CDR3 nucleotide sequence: TGTGCCATCAGTGAAAGTAGCGGGAGGGTGGAGACCCAGTACTTC.

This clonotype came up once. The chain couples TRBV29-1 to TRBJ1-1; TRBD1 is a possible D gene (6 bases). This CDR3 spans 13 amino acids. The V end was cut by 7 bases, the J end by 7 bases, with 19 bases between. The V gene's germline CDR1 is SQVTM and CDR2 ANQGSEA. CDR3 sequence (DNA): TGCAGCGCTGAGCAGGGGTCTGGGTTTGAAGCTTTCTTT. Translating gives CSAEQGSGFEAFF.

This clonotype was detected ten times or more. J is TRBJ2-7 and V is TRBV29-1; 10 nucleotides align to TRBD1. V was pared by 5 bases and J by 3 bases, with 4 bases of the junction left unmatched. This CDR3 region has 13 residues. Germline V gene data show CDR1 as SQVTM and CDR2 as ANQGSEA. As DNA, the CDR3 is TGCAGCGTTAGACGGGACAGGGGCTACGAGCAGTACTTC. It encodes CSVRRDRGYEQYF.

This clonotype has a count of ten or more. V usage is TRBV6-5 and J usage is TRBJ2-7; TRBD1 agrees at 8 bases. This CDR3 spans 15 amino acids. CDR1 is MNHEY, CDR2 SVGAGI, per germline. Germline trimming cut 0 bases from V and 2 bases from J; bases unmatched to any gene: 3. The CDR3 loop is CASSYSGQVTYEQYF. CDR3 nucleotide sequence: TGTGCCAGCAGTTACTCGGGACAGGTAACCTACGAGCAGTACTTC.

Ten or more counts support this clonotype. CDR3 amino acids: CASSARGTGDYEQYF. The DNA of the CDR3 is TGTGCCAGCAGCGCACGCGGGACAGGGGACTACGAGCAGTACTTC. This chain joins TRBV7-9 and TRBJ2-7; 10 nucleotides line up with TRBD1. Germline loops: CDR1 SEHNR, CDR2 FQNEAQ (reference sequence). The V and J ends lost 5 bases and 3 bases, in that order; junction bases with no gene match: 7. The CDR3 is 15 residues long.

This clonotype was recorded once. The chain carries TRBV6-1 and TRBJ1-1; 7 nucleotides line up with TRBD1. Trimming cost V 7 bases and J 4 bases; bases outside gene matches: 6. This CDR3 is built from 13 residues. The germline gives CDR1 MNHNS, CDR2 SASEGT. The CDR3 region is CASTISGGTEAFF. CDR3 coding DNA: TGTGCCAGCACCATCTCAGGGGGCACTGAAGCTTTCTTT.

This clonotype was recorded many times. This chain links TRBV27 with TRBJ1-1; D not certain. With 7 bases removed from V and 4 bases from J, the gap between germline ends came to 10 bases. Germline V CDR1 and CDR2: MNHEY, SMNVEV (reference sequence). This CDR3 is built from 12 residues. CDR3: CASKIPVTEAFF. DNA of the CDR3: TGTGCCAGCAAGATACCCGTCACTGAAGCTTTCTTT.

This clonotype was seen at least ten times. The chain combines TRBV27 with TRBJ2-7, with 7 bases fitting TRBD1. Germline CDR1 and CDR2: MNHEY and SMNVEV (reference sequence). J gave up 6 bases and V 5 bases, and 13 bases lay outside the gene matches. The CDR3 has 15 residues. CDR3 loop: CASSPVTGYLGEQYF. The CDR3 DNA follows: TGTGCCAGCAGTCCTGTGACAGGGTACCTGGGCGAGCAGTACTTC.

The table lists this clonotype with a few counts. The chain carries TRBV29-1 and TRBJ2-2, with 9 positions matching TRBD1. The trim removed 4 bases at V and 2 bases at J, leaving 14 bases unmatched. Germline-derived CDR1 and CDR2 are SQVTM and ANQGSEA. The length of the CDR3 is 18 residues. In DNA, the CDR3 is TGCAGCGTTGGGACAGGGGACTCTGGGTGGGGTAACACCGGGGAGCTGTTTTTT. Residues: CSVGTGDSGWGNTGELFF.